These 31 T cell receptor beta chains share one sample of origin, sequenced in a study of glioma-infiltrating T cells. Using RNA template, CDR3s of TCR alpha and beta were amplified with iRepertoire arm-PCR. TCRdb passed the multiplex PCR reads through MiXCR, listing each CDR3 protein once. Seen here are under 150,000 distinct CDR3 sequences, about 25% observed once, and the top ten hold about a quarter. The material sequenced was glioma tissue, nonneoplastic brain tissue, or PBMCs (not recorded which). The receptor set was obtained from a human donor with low-grade glioma or glioblastoma, undergoing nonglioma brain surgery, or in good health (not recorded which).

The chain employs TRBV4-2 and TRBJ1-3; 8 bases line up with TRBD1. Per germline, CDR1 LGHNA and CDR2 YNFKEQ. The CDR3 covers 17 residues. The junction had 8 bases not matched to a gene; V was cut back by 0 bases and J by 4 bases. This CDR3 is CASSQDWTGSKGNTIYF. The DNA of the CDR3 is TGTGCCAGCAGCCAAGATTGGACAGGGAGTAAAGGAAACACCATATATTTT.

There are many counts of this clonotype. The chain links TRBV20-1 to TRBJ2-7, with 7 bases that match TRBD1. Trimming removed 3 bases from V and 6 bases from J; junction bases left unmatched: 5. The CDR3 contains 12 residues. CDR1 DFQATT and CDR2 SNEGSKA come from the germline V gene (reference sequence). The CDR3 region has the DNA TGCAGTGCTAGTACAGGGGCAGGCGAGCAGTACGTC. Protein: CSASTGAGEQYV.

Worth noting for this clonotype: A much larger clone lies a single base off, so this may be a read error. In DNA form, the CDR3 reads TGCGCCAGCAGCCAAGATAACTCCTCCCGGCAGCCCCAGCATTTT. Residues: CASSQDNSSRQPQHF. The V and J genes are TRBV4-1 and TRBJ1-5, with D hard to call. Germline values: CDR1 MGHRA, CDR2 YSYEKL. The CDR3 sequence is 15 residues long. V was pared by 0 bases and J by 7 bases, with 13 bases between.

The table lists this clonotype with many counts. The chain recombines TRBV6-1 with TRBJ1-5; D unresolved. The CDR3 extends over 16 amino acids. Deletions cut 7 bases from V and 0 bases from J, with 16 bases between. Germline loops: CDR1 MNHNS, CDR2 SASEGT. The CDR3 sequence is CASKARQTYSNQPQHF. As DNA, the CDR3 is TGTGCCAGCAAGGCCAGGCAGACCTATAGCAATCAGCCCCAGCATTTT.

The gene calls are TRBV6-1 and TRBJ1-1; a possible D gene is TRBD1 (6 bases). The length of the CDR3 is 15 residues. Trimming took 5 bases from V and 0 from J, leaving 13 bases between them. Germline loops: CDR1 MNHNS, CDR2 SASEGT. CDR3 coding DNA: TGTGCCAGCAGTTATCAAGGGGGGATGAACACTGAAGCTTTCTTT. Translated, it gives CASSYQGGMNTEAFF.

This chain connects TRBV18 to TRBJ2-3; D is ambiguous. V shed 8 bases and J shed 4 bases, with 7 bases lying between them. Germline V gene data show CDR1 as KGHSH and CDR2 as LQKENI. The CDR3 spans 11 residues. CDR3 in amino acids: CASQTADTQYF. CDR3 DNA: TGTGCCAGCCAGACGGCAGATACGCAGTATTTT.

In this sample, this clonotype turned up a few times. This chain joins TRBV7-6 and TRBJ1-6, with 9 bases aligning to TRBD1. Trimming at V came to 0 bases and at J to 10 bases, leaving 10 bases not matched to a gene. CDR1 is SGHVS, CDR2 FNYEAQ, per germline. This CDR3 is 17 amino acids long. The CDR3 region has the DNA TGTGCCAGCAGCTTAGCGAAGGGGACAGGGCTCGGCTCACCCCTCCACTTT. Protein: CASSLAKGTGLGSPLHF. Variable domain in full (rest from reference TRBV7-6 and TRBJ1-6): GAGVSQSPRYKVTKRGQDVALRCDPISGHVSLYWYRQALGQGPEFLTYFNYEAQQDKSGLPNDRFSAERPEGSISTLTIQRTEQRDSAMYRCASSLAKGTGLGSPLHFGNGTRLTVT.

In this sample, this clonotype turned up a few times. V is TRBV12-3 or TRBV12-4 and J is TRBJ1-5, with D perhaps TRBD1 (5 bases). The V gene lost 4 bases and the J gene lost 7 bases, with 8 bases spanning the gap. This CDR3 is 12 amino acids long. The CDR3 region is CASSSGWQPQHF. For the CDR3, the DNA is TGTGCCAGCAGTTCAGGGTGGCAGCCCCAGCATTTT.

As for this clonotype: A much larger clone differs from this one at a single base, so this may be a read error. The rearrangement uses TRBV6-1 and TRBJ1-1; D is ambiguous. The CDR3 has 13 amino acids. CDR1 and CDR2 from the germline V gene are MNHNS and SASEGT. Trimming removed 5 bases at V and 9 bases at J, with 16 bases between. The CDR3 sequence: CASSRPGKVKAFF. The CDR3 DNA reads TGTGCCAGCAGTCGGCCCGGGAAAGTTAAAGCTTTCTTT.

This clonotype was seen many times. The J gene is TRBJ2-5, the V gene TRBV20-1; perhaps TRBD1 as D (5 bases). Deletions cut 6 bases from V and 1 base from J, with 9 bases between. The CDR3 runs to 12 residues. CDR1 DFQATT and CDR2 SNEGSKA come from the germline V gene (reference sequence). The CDR3 loop reads CSATDTQETQYF. CDR3 coding DNA: TGCAGTGCCACGGACACCCAAGAGACCCAGTACTTC.

V and J are TRBV11-2 and TRBJ2-1; 8 positions match TRBD2. The V and J ends lost 4 bases and 7 bases, in that order; junction bases with no gene match: 9. Per the germline V gene, CDR1 is SGHAT and CDR2 is FQNNGV. The CDR3 is 15 residues long. For the CDR3, the DNA is TGTGCCAGCAGCTCGGGACTAGGTCGGGCAAATGAGCAGTTCTTC. Protein sequence: CASSSGLGRANEQFF.

In its sample, this clonotype was seen many times. The chain has TRBV6-1 and TRBJ2-2; the D is unclear. The length of the CDR3 is 14 residues. V was shortened by 5 bases and J by 4 bases, with 11 bases between the two germline ends. Germline V CDR1 and CDR2: MNHNS, SASEGT. CDR3: CASSKPSGTGELFF. CDR3 coding DNA: TGTGCCAGCAGTAAACCCTCCGGCACCGGGGAGCTGTTTTTT.

The sample holds one count of this clonotype. The chain uses TRBV12-3 or TRBV12-4 and TRBJ2-5; the D is unclear. This CDR3 spans 14 amino acids. The V and J ends lost 1 base and 7 bases respectively, with 13 bases between them. Here the CDR3 DNA reads TGTGCCAGCAGTTTAGGGCAGCCCCCAAGGACCCAGTACTTC. Its translation: CASSLGQPPRTQYF.

The rearrangement joins TRBV24-1 to TRBJ2-3, with a weak D call TRBD2 (5 bases). Trimming shortened V by 5 bases and J by 0 bases, and 14 bases separated the two germline ends. This CDR3 has 16 amino acids. CDR1 is KGHDR and CDR2 is SFDVKD in the germline V gene. CDR3 bases: TGTGCCACCAGTGTGCGGTACGGACTTAGCACAGATACGCAGTATTTT. Translation: CATSVRYGLSTDTQYF.

This clonotype came up many times. The chain links TRBV20-1 to TRBJ1-1, with unresolved D. The CDR3 contains 13 residues. V gave up 3 bases and J gave up 0 bases, with 8 bases separating them. Germline V gene lookup returns CDR1 DFQATT and CDR2 SNEGSKA (reference sequence). CDR3 residues: CSARTDLNTEAFF. In nucleotides, the CDR3 is TGCAGTGCTAGGACCGATTTGAACACTGAAGCTTTCTTT.

This rearrangement joins TRBV7-2 to TRBJ1-3; unclear D gene. CDR3 size: 17 residues. Germline V gene sequence: CDR1 SGHTA, CDR2 FQGNSA. V was clipped by 1 base and J by 0 bases, with 13 bases between them. The CDR3 sequence: CASSLVVQRTSGNTIYF. The CDR3 DNA sequence: TGTGCCAGCAGCTTAGTAGTGCAGCGGACCTCTGGAAACACCATATATTTT.

The V and J genes are TRBV6-4 and TRBJ1-1; D unresolved. Trimming cost V 6 bases and J 5 bases, with 13 bases left between them. Per the germline V gene, CDR1 is MRHNA and CDR2 is SNTAGT. The CDR3 length is 13 residues. The DNA of the CDR3 is TGTGCCAGCAGCTGGGCGCCGGGGACTGAAGCTTTCTTT. It yields the protein CASSWAPGTEAFF.

On this clonotype: The junction and the germline gene differ at one end; a read error may be behind it. The chain combines TRBV19 with TRBJ2-1; D unclear. Germline V gene sequence: CDR1 LNHDA, CDR2 SQIVND (reference sequence). The CDR3 loop spans 11 amino acids. As DNA, the CDR3 is TGTGCCAGTAGGGCTTACAATGAGCAGCTCTTC. Its protein is CASRAYNEQLF.

This clonotype was counted many times. The V gene is TRBV15, the J gene TRBJ1-2; possible D gene TRBD1, 6 bases. CDR1 LNHNV and CDR2 YYDKDF come from the germline V gene (reference sequence). CDR3 length equals 16 residues. Deletions cut 1 base from V and 1 base from J, with 13 bases between. CDR3 protein: CATSRGGGILNYGYTF. The CDR3 region has the DNA TGTGCCACCAGCAGAGGTGGGGGCATTCTTAACTATGGCTACACCTTC.

This clonotype was seen at least ten times. V gene TRBV6-2 or TRBV6-3 combines with J gene TRBJ1-2, with D possibly TRBD1 on 5 matching bases. The V gene lost 2 bases and the J gene lost 3 bases, with 16 bases spanning the gap. CDR1 is MNHEY, CDR2 SVGEGT, per germline. The CDR3 extends over 16 amino acids. As DNA, the CDR3 is TGTGCCAGCAGTTACCCCGACAGTGTACTATACTATGGCTACACCTTC. Translated: CASSYPDSVLYYGYTF.

This clonotype was observed at least ten times. The CDR3 nucleotides read TGCAGTGCAACGACGGTTTCAGAGAAACTAGCCAAAAACATTCAGTACTTC. Translated, it gives CSATTVSEKLAKNIQYF. The chain recombines TRBV20-1 with TRBJ2-4; D gene uncertain. From germline, CDR1 is DFQATT and CDR2 SNEGSKA (reference sequence). Between the trimmed V and J ends, which lost 6 bases and 0 bases, there was a span of 21 bases. The CDR3 length is 17 residues.

The V gene is TRBV19, the J gene TRBJ1-2; TRBD1 matches 7 bases. This CDR3 spans 13 amino acids. The germline CDR1 and CDR2 sequences are LNHDA and SQIVND (reference sequence). V lost 9 bases and J lost 1; bases outside the gene matches: 5. The CDR3 DNA reads TGTGCCAGAGACGACAGGGATAACTATGGCTACACCTTC. It translates to CARDDRDNYGYTF.

The CDR3 DNA follows: TGTGCCAGCAGCTTAGCTGGTCTGGATCAGCCCCAGCATTTT. As protein: CASSLAGLDQPQHF. J is TRBJ1-5 and V is TRBV7-9, with D unresolved. CDR1 and CDR2 from the germline V gene are SEHNR and FQNEAQ (reference sequence). CDR3 length equals 14 residues. V was cut by 0 bases and J by 5 bases, with 8 bases left in between.

The chain combines TRBV28 with TRBJ2-1; D not certain. The CDR3 is made up of 11 amino acids. V gave up 7 bases and J gave up 8 bases, with 9 bases separating them. Germline assignment: CDR1 MDHEN and CDR2 SYDVKM. The CDR3 here is CASTASHEQFF. CDR3 coding DNA: TGTGCCAGCACGGCAAGCCATGAGCAGTTCTTC.

At least ten counts were recorded for this clonotype. The V gene is TRBV6-1, the J gene TRBJ1-1, with TRBD1 matching over 7 bases. The germline CDR1 and CDR2 sequences are MNHNS and SASEGT. This CDR3 region has 12 residues. The ends lost 5 bases at V and 5 bases at J; junction bases unmatched: 2. The CDR3 nucleotides read TGTGCCAGCAGTACAGGGGAAACTGAAGCTTTCTTT. Its protein product is CASSTGETEAFF.

The sample holds many counts of this clonotype. This rearrangement joins TRBV20-1 to TRBJ2-5; 9 bases are a match to TRBD2. The junction had 15 bases not matched to a gene; V was cut back by 6 bases and J by 4 bases. Per the germline V gene, CDR1 is DFQATT and CDR2 is SNEGSKA (reference sequence). This CDR3 is 16 amino acids long. CDR3 in amino acids: CSAPSGRGGISETQYF. DNA of the CDR3: TGCAGTGCCCCGAGTGGGCGGGGGGGCATCTCAGAGACCCAGTACTTC.

This clonotype was observed a handful of times. The chain combines TRBV7-2 with TRBJ1-3; D ambiguous. Looked up from germline, CDR1 is SGHTA and CDR2 is FQGNSA. Between the trimmed V and J ends, which lost 5 bases and 5 bases, there was a span of 10 bases. This CDR3 has 13 amino acids. The CDR3 nucleotides are TGTGCCAGCAGCCCGGCTACACGAAACACCATATATTTT. It is translated as CASSPATRNTIYF.

The V gene is TRBV15, the J gene TRBJ2-7; no reliable D call. The CDR3 is 16 residues long. The ends were cut back, 0 bases at V and 2 bases at J, with 14 bases in the middle. Germline CDR1 is LNHNV and CDR2 is YYDKDF (reference sequence). DNA for the CDR3: TGTGCCACCAGCAGAGATCTCGCTCTCCTCACCTACGAGCAGTACGTC. Translating gives CATSRDLALLTYEQYV.

The CDR3 region has the DNA TGCGCCAGCAGCGCGGGGGGTGCGGACCAAGAGACCCAGTACTTC. Its protein is CASSAGGADQETQYF. V gene TRBV5-1 combines with J gene TRBJ2-5; TRBD2 agrees at 8 bases. This CDR3 has 15 residues. Germline values: CDR1 SGHRS, CDR2 YFSETQ. J was trimmed by 0 bases and V by 4 bases; bases with no gene match: 5.

This clonotype was found a few times. V usage is TRBV7-9 and J usage is TRBJ1-1, with a tentative D call TRBD1 (5 bases). CDR1 SEHNR and CDR2 FQNEAQ come from the germline V gene (reference sequence). This CDR3 comprises 14 residues. Trimming removed 6 bases at V and 0 bases at J, with 11 bases between. Written as DNA, the CDR3 is TGTGCCAGCAGACAGGCCAGCATGAACACTGAAGCTTTCTTT. It codes for CASRQASMNTEAFF.

There are many counts of this clonotype. V is TRBV6-1 and J is TRBJ2-4; 7 nucleotides match TRBD2. CDR3 size: 14 residues. Trimming cost V 10 bases and J 7 bases; bases outside gene matches: 13. Per the germline V gene, CDR1 is MNHNS and CDR2 is SASEGT. The DNA of the CDR3 is TGTGCCACCCAAGCCCGACTAGCATTGAACATTCAGTACTTC. Translation: CATQARLALNIQYF.